These T cell receptor beta chains were read from a single sample in a study of cytomegalovirus exposure and HLA in healthy donors. Method: immunoSEQ multiplex PCR; TCRdb's copy keeps in-frame clones and lacks some. Here the sample spans 95,000 to 150,000 clones, 15% to 17% being singletons. Sequenced material: PBMCs. The receptors stem from a woman under 30 in good health and CMV-seronegative. The conserved cysteine and the conserved F or W are not part of the CDR3 here. Each record gives: J gene, clone size, V gene, CDR3 protein. For some rows the clone size is stated as once, few or many, or as a class when expanded; others skip it.

J: TRBJ1-2; size: few; V: TRBV5-1; CDR3: ASSLATGGNYGYT
J: TRBJ1-5; size: -; V: TRBV30; CDR3: AWSVELNQPQH
J: TRBJ1-2; size: -; V: TRBV7-9; CDR3: ASSLGQGGNYGYT
J: TRBJ2-7; size: few; V: TRBV7-7; CDR3: ASSRGQTYEQY
J: TRBJ1-5; size: -; V: TRBV6-1; CDR3: ASSEAGGRNQPQH
J: TRBJ2-1; size: few; V: TRBV7-6; CDR3: ASSLGTGGHEQF
J: TRBJ2-7; size: -; V: TRBV6-1; CDR3: ASSPGTVSIDEQY
J: TRBJ2-7; size: few; V: TRBV4-3; CDR3: ASSRTFLRDEQY
J: TRBJ2-7; size: once; V: TRBV7-9; CDR3: ASSFDYNDEQY
J: TRBJ1-4; size: -; V: TRBV4-2; CDR3: ASSHQQDNEKLF
J: TRBJ1-2; size: few; V: TRBV29-1; CDR3: SVEWTSNYGYT
J: TRBJ1-6; size: few; V: TRBV7-2; CDR3: ASSLVGGEGGSPLH
J: TRBJ2-7; size: -; V: TRBV28; CDR3: ASSLFGGGRGKNEQY
J: TRBJ2-1; size: -; V: TRBV15; CDR3: ATSRELTASEQF
J: TRBJ1-2; size: few; V: TRBV13; CDR3: ASSKRQGQQRYT
J: TRBJ2-1; size: -; V: TRBV4-3; CDR3: ASSQDPTRREQF
J: TRBJ1-1; size: -; V: TRBV29-1; CDR3: SVFPLDRKTEAF
J: TRBJ2-2; size: few; V: TRBV5-4; CDR3: ASRTTGRGAGELF
J: TRBJ1-4; size: -; V: TRBV9; CDR3: ASSVAQGKTNEKLF
J: TRBJ2-5; size: few; V: TRBV27; CDR3: ASSFADRGLETQY
J: TRBJ2-1; size: few; V: TRBV7-9; CDR3: ASGTGRNNEQF
J: TRBJ1-3; size: -; V: TRBV6-1; CDR3: ASSEWVGDPGNTIY
J: TRBJ1-4; size: few; V: TRBV4-3; CDR3: ASSQEQSNEKLF
J: TRBJ1-1; size: few; V: TRBV28; CDR3: ASSTGNTEAF
J: TRBJ1-2; size: few; V: TRBV6-1; CDR3: ASSPGSLGGYT
J: TRBJ2-4; size: few; V: TRBV11-1; CDR3: ASSLPGGDPKNIQY
J: TRBJ1-1; size: few; V: TRBV30; CDR3: AWSVGIGWRMNTEAF
J: TRBJ2-3; size: -; V: TRBV29-1; CDR3: SVGQGSGTDTQY
J: TRBJ2-5; size: -; V: TRBV7-9; CDR3: ASSPRRAEETQY
J: TRBJ2-1; size: -; V: TRBV2; CDR3: ASSQPTGPVINEQF
J: TRBJ1-1; size: few; V: TRBV6-5; CDR3: ASSYAGQFETF
J: TRBJ1-4; size: -; V: TRBV4-1; CDR3: ASSPWGEEKLF
J: TRBJ1-2; size: few; V: TRBV7-3; CDR3: ASSPGGGRYNYGYT
J: TRBJ2-3; size: -; V: TRBV9; CDR3: ASNDRASGQEDTQY
J: TRBJ2-1; size: -; V: TRBV11-2; CDR3: ASSLRPGTSDYNEQF
J: TRBJ2-5; size: -; V: TRBV5-6; CDR3: ASSFRDSYSETQY
J: TRBJ1-2; size: -; V: TRBV28; CDR3: ASSNSGTGGYGYT
J: TRBJ2-7; size: -; V: TRBV15; CDR3: ATSRGGTGSYEQY
J: TRBJ2-7; size: few; V: TRBV4-2; CDR3: ATGLAGVEQY
J: TRBJ1-1; size: -; V: TRBV29-1; CDR3: SVLTGGRTF
J: TRBJ2-6; size: -; V: TRBV7-2; CDR3: ASSLAHNVLT
J: TRBJ2-1; size: few; V: TRBV6-5; CDR3: ASSYMGLGKQF
J: TRBJ1-1; size: few; V: TRBV5-1; CDR3: ASSLVGSARVNTEAF
J: TRBJ2-2; size: -; V: TRBV9; CDR3: ASSAGLAGPKAGELF
J: TRBJ2-4; size: -; V: TRBV9; CDR3: ASSVAAGLAKNIQY
J: TRBJ2-1; size: -; V: TRBV27; CDR3: ASSPISLAGNYNEQF
J: TRBJ1-2; size: few; V: TRBV5-6; CDR3: ASSLGTGTGYT
J: TRBJ2-4; size: -; V: TRBV28; CDR3: ASRAGVGVQY
J: TRBJ1-4; size: -; V: TRBV7-3; CDR3: ASSVSEGEKLF
J: TRBJ2-2; size: few; V: TRBV28; CDR3: ASSTPGTGGISGELF
J: TRBJ2-7; size: few; V: TRBV27; CDR3: ASSSSSGPWAAEQY
J: TRBJ1-1; size: -; V: TRBV29-1; CDR3: SGQTGGDTEAF
J: TRBJ2-7; size: -; V: TRBV6-5; CDR3: ASSYERGPYEQY
J: TRBJ2-3; size: -; V: TRBV30; CDR3: AWSQTGADTQY
J: TRBJ2-7; size: few; V: TRBV29-1; CDR3: SVEESRASGSHEQY